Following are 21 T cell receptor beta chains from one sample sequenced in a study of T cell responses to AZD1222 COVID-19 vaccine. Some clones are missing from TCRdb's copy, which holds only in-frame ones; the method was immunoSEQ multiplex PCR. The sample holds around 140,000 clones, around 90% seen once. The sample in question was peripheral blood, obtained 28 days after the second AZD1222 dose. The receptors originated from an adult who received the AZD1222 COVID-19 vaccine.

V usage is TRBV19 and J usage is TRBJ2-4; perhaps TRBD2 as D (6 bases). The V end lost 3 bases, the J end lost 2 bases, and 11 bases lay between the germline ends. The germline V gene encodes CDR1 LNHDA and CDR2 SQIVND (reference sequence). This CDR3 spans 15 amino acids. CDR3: CASSILGGTKNIQYF. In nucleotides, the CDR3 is TGTGCCAGTAGTATTCTGGGGGGAACCAAAAACATTCAGTACTTC.

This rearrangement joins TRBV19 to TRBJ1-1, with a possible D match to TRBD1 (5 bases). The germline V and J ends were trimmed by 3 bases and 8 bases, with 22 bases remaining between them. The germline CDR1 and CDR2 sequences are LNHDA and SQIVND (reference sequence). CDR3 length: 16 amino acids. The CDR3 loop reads CASSIRVPVGKTEAFF. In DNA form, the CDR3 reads TGTGCCAGTAGTATCAGGGTCCCGGTGGGTAAAACAGAAGCTTTCTTT.

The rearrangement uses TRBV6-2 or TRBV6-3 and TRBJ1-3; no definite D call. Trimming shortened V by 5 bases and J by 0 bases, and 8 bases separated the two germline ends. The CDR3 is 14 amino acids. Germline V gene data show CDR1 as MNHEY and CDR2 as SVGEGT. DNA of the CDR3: TGTGCCAGCAGTGCAGCCCACTCTGGAAACACCATATATTTT. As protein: CASSAAHSGNTIYF.

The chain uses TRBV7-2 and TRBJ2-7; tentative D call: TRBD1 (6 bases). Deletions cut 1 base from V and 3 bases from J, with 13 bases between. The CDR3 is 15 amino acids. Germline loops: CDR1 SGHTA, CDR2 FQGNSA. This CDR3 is CASSLGWQGIYEQYF. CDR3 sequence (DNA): TGTGCCAGCAGCTTAGGGTGGCAGGGGATCTACGAGCAGTACTTC.

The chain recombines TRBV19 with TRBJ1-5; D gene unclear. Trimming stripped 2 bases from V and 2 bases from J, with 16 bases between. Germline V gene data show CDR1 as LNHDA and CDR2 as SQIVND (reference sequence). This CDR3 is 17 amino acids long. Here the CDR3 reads CASSITPSGRGNQPQHF. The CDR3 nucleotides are TGTGCCAGTAGTATAACCCCCTCAGGAAGAGGCAATCAGCCCCAGCATTTT.

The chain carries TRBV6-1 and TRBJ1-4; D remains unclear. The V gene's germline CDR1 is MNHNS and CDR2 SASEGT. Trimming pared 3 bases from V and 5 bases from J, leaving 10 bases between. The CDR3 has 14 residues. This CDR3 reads CASSDIALNEKLFF. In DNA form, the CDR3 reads TGTGCCAGCAGTGATATCGCCTTAAATGAAAAACTGTTTTTT.

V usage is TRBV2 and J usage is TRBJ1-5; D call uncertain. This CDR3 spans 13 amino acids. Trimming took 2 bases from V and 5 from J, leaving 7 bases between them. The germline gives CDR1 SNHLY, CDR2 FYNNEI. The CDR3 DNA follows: TGTGCCAGCAGTGAAAGCATTGATCAGCCCCAGCATTTT. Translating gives CASSESIDQPQHF.

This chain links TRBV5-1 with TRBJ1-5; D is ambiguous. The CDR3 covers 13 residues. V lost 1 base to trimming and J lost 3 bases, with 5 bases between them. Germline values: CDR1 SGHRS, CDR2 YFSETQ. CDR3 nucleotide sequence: TGCGCCAGCAGCTTGTTTCCCAATCAGCCCCAGCATTTT. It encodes CASSLFPNQPQHF.

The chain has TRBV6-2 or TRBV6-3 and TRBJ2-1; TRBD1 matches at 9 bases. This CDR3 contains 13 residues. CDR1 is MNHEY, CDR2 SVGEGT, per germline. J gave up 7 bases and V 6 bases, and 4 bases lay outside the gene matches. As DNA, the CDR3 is TGTGCCAGCAGCCATGACAGGGGGAATGAGCAGTTCTTC. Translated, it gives CASSHDRGNEQFF.

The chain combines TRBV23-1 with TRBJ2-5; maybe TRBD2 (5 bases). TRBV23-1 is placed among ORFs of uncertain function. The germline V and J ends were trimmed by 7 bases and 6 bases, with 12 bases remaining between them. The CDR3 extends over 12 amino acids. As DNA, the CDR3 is TGCGCCAGCAAAGGGAAGCGGAAGACCCAGTACTTC. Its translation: CASKGKRKTQYF.

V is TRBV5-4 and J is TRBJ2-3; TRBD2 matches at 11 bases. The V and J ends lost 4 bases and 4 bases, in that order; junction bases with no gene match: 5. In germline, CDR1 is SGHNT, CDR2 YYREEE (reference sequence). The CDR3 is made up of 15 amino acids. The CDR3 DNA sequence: TGTGCCAGCAGCCAAATAGCGGGAGGGCCAGATACGCAGTATTTT. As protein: CASSQIAGGPDTQYF.

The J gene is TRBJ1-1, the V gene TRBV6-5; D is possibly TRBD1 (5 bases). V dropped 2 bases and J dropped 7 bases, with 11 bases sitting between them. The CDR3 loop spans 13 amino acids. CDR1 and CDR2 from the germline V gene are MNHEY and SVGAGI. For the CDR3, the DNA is TGTGCCAGCAGTTACGGTCAGGGAGGTGAAGCTTTCTTT. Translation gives CASSYGQGGEAFF.

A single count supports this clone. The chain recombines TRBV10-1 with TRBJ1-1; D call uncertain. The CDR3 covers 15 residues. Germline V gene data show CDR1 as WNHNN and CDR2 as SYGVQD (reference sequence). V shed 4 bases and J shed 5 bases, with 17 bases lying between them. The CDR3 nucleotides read TGCGCCAGCAGTGGAGGTAGCCGACGAGGGACTGAAGCTTTCTTT. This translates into CASSGGSRRGTEAFF.

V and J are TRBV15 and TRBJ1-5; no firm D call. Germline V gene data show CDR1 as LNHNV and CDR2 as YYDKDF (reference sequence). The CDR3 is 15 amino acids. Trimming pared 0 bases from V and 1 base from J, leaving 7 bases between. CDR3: CATSRDLGSNQPQHF. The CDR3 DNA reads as TGTGCCACCAGCAGAGATCTCGGAAGCAATCAGCCCCAGCATTTT.

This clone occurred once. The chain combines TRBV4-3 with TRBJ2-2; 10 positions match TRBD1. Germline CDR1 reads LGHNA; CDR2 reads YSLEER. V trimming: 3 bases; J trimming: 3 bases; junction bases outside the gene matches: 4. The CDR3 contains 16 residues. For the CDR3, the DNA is TGCGCCAGCAGCCAGGCCGGGACAGGGGACACCGGGGAGCTGTTTTTT. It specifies CASSQAGTGDTGELFF.

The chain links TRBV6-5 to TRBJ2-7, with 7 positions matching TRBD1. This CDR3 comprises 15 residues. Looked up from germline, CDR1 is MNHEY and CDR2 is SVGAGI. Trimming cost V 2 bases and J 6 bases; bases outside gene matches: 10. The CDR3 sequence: CASSYRGDRVVEQYF. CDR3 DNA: TGTGCCAGCAGTTACAGGGGAGACAGGGTGGTCGAGCAGTACTTC.

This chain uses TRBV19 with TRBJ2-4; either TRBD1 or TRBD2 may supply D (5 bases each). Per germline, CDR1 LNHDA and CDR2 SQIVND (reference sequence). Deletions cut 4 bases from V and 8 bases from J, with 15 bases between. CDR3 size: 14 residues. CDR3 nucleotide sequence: TGTGCCAGTAGTACCGGACAAGTTAGCGACATTCAGTACTTC. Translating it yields CASSTGQVSDIQYF.

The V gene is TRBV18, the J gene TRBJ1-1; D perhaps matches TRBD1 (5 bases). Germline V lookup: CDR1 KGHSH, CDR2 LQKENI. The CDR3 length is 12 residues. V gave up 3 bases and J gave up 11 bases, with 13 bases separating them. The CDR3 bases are TGTGCCAGCTCACCGGCAGGGCGGATGGCTTTCTTT. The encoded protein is CASSPAGRMAFF. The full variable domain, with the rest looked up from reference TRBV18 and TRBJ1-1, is NAGVMQNPRHLVRRRGQEARLRCSPMKGHSHVYWYRQLPEEGLKFMVYLQKENIIDESGMPKERFSAEFPKEGPSILRIQQVVRGDSAAYFCASSPAGRMAFFGQGTRLTVV.

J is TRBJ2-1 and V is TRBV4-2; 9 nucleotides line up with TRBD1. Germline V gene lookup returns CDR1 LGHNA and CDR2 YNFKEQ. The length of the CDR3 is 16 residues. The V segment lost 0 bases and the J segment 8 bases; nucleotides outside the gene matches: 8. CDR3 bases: TGTGCCAGCAGCCAAGAGGAGGGACAGGGTCGACATGAGCAGTTCTTC. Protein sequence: CASSQEEGQGRHEQFF.

The CDR3 region has the DNA TGTGCCAGCAGTTTAGGCAGGAAGGAGCCCCAGCATTTT. This codes for CASSLGRKEPQHF. The chain couples TRBV12-3 or TRBV12-4 to TRBJ1-5, with unresolved D. The ends were cut back, 1 base at V and 8 bases at J, with 9 bases in the middle. CDR3 length: 13 residues.

CDR3 protein: CASRQQGASGELFF. Written as DNA, the CDR3 is TGTGCCAGCAGACAACAGGGGGCTTCCGGGGAGCTGTTTTTT. The genes are TRBV5-4 and TRBJ2-2, with 9 bases lining up with TRBD1. The germline V gene encodes CDR1 SGHNT and CDR2 YYREEE (reference sequence). J gave up 6 bases and V 5 bases, and 5 bases lay outside the gene matches. The CDR3 is 14 residues long. Full variable domain (rest looked up from reference TRBV5-4 and TRBJ2-2): ETGVTQSPTHLIKTRGQQVTLRCSSQSGHNTVSWYQQALGQGPQFIFQYYREEENGRGNFPPRFSGLQFPNYSSELNVNALELDDSALYLCASRQQGASGELFFGEGSRLTVL.